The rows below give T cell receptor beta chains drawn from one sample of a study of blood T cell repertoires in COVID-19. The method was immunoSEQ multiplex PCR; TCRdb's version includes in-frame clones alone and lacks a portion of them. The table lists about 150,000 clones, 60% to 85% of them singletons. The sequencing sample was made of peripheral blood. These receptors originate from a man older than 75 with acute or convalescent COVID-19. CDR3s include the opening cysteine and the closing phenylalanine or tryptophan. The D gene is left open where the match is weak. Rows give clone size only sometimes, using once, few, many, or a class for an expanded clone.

cdr3_nt: TGTGCCATCAGAGGGGAGCGGGACACCTTCTCCTACAATGAGCAGTTCTTC
cdr3_aa: CAIRGERDTFSYNEQFF
j_call: TRBJ2-1
v_call: TRBV10-3
d_call: NA
clone_size: NA

cdr3_nt: TGTGCCAGCTCACCACCGGCCCGGACAAGTAGGAACTTC
cdr3_aa: CASSPPARTSRNF
j_call: TRBJ2-7
v_call: TRBV18
d_call: NA
clone_size: NA

cdr3_nt: TGTGCCAGCAGCTTAGGCCCGGGGACAGGGGGCACTGAAGCTTTCTTT
cdr3_aa: CASSLGPGTGGTEAFF
j_call: TRBJ1-1
v_call: TRBV13
d_call: TRBD1
clone_size: NA

cdr3_nt: TGCGCCAGCAGTGAACACACCGGGACTAGTCACAATGAGCAGTTCTTC
cdr3_aa: CASSEHTGTSHNEQFF
j_call: TRBJ2-1
v_call: TRBV10-2
d_call: TRBD2
clone_size: NA

cdr3_nt: TGTGCCATCAGTGTCGCCGGGACAGCCCAAGGTGGGGAGACCCAGTACTTC
cdr3_aa: CAISVAGTAQGGETQYF
j_call: TRBJ2-5
v_call: TRBV10-3
d_call: TRBD1
clone_size: NA

cdr3_nt: TGTGCCATCATCCAGGGACACGAAGCTTTCTTT
cdr3_aa: CAIIQGHEAFF
j_call: TRBJ1-1
v_call: TRBV10-3
d_call: NA
clone_size: NA

cdr3_nt: TGTGCCAGCAGCGACGAGGACAGGGGGCGCCGGGAGCAGTACTTC
cdr3_aa: CASSDEDRGRREQYF
j_call: TRBJ2-7
v_call: TRBV11-1
d_call: TRBD1
clone_size: NA

cdr3_nt: TGTGCCAGAAGCCAACTCCAGGGTAAGCCACTGTGTAGCAATCAGCCCCAGCATTTT
cdr3_aa: CARSQLQGKPLCSNQPQHF
j_call: TRBJ1-5
v_call: TRBV5-3
d_call: NA
clone_size: NA

cdr3_nt: TGTGCCAGCAGCTTAGTACAGGGAAGCGCTGAAGCTTTCTTT
cdr3_aa: CASSLVQGSAEAFF
j_call: TRBJ1-1
v_call: TRBV7-9
d_call: NA
clone_size: NA

cdr3_nt: TGTGCCAGCAGCCAAGATGGGGCAGGGGTTTTTAGCACTGAAGCTTTCTTT
cdr3_aa: CASSQDGAGVFSTEAFF
j_call: TRBJ1-1
v_call: TRBV14
d_call: NA
clone_size: few

cdr3_nt: TGTGCCAGCAGCTTCGGGACAGGGACCTCTGGAAACACCATATATTTT
cdr3_aa: CASSFGTGTSGNTIYF
j_call: TRBJ1-3
v_call: TRBV5-4
d_call: TRBD1
clone_size: NA

cdr3_nt: TGTGCCAGCAGCGCGGGGGGGCAGATGAACACTGAAGCTTTCTTT
cdr3_aa: CASSAGGQMNTEAFF
j_call: TRBJ1-1
v_call: TRBV9
d_call: NA
clone_size: NA

cdr3_nt: TGTGCCAGCAACCGAGGGGGATACGAGCAGTACTTC
cdr3_aa: CASNRGGYEQYF
j_call: TRBJ2-7
v_call: TRBV11-1
d_call: NA
clone_size: NA

cdr3_nt: TGTGCCTGGAGTCGACCTCTCAGGGCTAGCGCGATCACCGGGGAGCTGTTTTTT
cdr3_aa: CAWSRPLRASAITGELFF
j_call: TRBJ2-2
v_call: TRBV30
d_call: NA
clone_size: once

cdr3_nt: TGTGCCAGCAGCCCGACAGGGGTTGGGGAAAAACTGTTTTTT
cdr3_aa: CASSPTGVGEKLFF
j_call: TRBJ1-4
v_call: TRBV7-2
d_call: TRBD1
clone_size: few

cdr3_nt: TGTGCCAGCAGTTTCAAGGACGGGGCTAACTATGGCTACACCTTC
cdr3_aa: CASSFKDGANYGYTF
j_call: TRBJ1-2
v_call: TRBV27
d_call: NA
clone_size: NA

cdr3_nt: TGCGCCAGCAGCTTGGAACAGGGGCAAGGAAACACCATATATTTT
cdr3_aa: CASSLEQGQGNTIYF
j_call: TRBJ1-3
v_call: TRBV5-1
d_call: TRBD1
clone_size: NA